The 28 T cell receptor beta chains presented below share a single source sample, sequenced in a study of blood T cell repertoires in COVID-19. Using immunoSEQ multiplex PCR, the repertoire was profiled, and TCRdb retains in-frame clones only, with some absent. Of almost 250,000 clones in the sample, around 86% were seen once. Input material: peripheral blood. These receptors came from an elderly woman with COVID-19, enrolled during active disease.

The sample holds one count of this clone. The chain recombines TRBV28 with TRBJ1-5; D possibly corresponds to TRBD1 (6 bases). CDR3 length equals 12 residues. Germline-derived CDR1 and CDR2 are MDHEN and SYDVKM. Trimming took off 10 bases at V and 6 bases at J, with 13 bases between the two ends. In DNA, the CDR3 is TGTGCCACCCACGGGGGGGCTCAGCCCCAGCATTTT. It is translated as CATHGGAQPQHF.

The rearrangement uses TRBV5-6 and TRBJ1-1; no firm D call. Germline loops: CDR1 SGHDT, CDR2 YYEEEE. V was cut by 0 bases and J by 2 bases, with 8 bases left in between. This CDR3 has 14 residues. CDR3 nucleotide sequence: TGTGCCAGCAGCTTGGGAGGAGCAAACACTGAAGCTTTCTTT. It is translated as CASSLGGANTEAFF. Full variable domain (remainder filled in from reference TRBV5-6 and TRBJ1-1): DAGVTQSPTHLIKTRGQQVTLRCSPKSGHDTVSWYQQALGQGPQFIFQYYEEEERQRGNFPDRFSGHQFPNYSSELNVNALLLGDSALYLCASSLGGANTEAFFGQGTRLTVV.

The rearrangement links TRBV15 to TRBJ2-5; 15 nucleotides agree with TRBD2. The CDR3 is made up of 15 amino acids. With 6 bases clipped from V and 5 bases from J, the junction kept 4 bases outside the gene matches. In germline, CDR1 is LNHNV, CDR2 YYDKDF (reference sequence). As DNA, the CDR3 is TGTGCCACCAGTTTGGGACTAGCGGGGGGTGAGACCCAGTACTTC. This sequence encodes CATSLGLAGGETQYF.

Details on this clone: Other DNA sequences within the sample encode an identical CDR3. CDR3 sequence reads: CASSLEGGYGYTF. In DNA, the CDR3 is TGTGCCAGCAGCTTAGAAGGGGGCTATGGCTACACCTTC. The chain has TRBV7-2 and TRBJ1-2, with D possibly being TRBD1 (6 bases). This CDR3 has 13 amino acids. The V end was cut by 1 base, the J end by 4 bases, with 7 bases between. Germline CDR1 reads SGHTA; CDR2 reads FQGNSA.

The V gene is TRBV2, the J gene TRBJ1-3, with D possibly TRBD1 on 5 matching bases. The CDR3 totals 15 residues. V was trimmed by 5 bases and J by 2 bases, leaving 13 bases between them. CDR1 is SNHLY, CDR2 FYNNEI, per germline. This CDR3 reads CASSRAGRTGNTIYF. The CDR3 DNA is TGTGCCAGCAGTCGCGCAGGGCGGACTGGAAACACCATATATTTT.

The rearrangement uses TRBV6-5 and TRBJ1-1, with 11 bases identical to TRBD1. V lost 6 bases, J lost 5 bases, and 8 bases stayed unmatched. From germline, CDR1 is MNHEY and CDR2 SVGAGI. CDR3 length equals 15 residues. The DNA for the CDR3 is TGTGCCAGCAGCCGCGGACAGGGGGCTTGGACTGAAGCTTTCTTT. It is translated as CASSRGQGAWTEAFF.

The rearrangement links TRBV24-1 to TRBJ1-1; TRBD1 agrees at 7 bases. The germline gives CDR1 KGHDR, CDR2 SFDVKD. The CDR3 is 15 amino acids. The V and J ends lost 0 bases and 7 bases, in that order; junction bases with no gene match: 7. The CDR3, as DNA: TGTGCCACCAGTGATTTGCTTACCAGGGGGTATGAAGCTTTCTTT. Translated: CATSDLLTRGYEAFF.

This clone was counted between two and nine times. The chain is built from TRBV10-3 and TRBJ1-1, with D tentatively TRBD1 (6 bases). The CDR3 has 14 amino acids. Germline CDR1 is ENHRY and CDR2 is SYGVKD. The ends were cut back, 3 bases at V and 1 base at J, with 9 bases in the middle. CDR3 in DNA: TGTGCCATCAGTGATACCAGGGGGAACACTGAAGCTTTCTTT. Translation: CAISDTRGNTEAFF.

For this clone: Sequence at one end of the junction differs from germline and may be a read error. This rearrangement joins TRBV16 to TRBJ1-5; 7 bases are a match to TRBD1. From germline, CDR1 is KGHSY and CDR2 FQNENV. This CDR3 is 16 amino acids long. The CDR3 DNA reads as TGTGCCAGCCGCCAGGGGGGGGCCCTTCTAGGTCAGCCCCAGCATTTT. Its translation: CASRQGGALLGQPQHF.

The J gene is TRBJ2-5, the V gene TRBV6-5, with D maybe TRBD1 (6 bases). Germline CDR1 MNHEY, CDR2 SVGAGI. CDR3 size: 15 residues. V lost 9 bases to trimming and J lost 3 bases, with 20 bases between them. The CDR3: CASAQGPLREETQYF. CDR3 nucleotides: TGTGCCAGTGCACAGGGACCGCTAAGAGAAGAGACCCAGTACTTC.

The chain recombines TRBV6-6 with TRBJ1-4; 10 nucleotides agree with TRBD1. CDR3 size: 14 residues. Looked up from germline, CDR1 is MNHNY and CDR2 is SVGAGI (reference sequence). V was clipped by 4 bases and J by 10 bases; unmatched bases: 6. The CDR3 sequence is CASSFTGQGPKLFF. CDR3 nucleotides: TGTGCCAGCAGTTTCACGGGACAGGGGCCAAAACTGTTTTTT.

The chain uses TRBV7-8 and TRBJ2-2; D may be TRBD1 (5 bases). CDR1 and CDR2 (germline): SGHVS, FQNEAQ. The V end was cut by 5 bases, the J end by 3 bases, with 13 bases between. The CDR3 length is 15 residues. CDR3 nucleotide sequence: TGTGCCAGCAGCCTCAAGCAGGGCCACACCGGGGAGCTGTTTTTT. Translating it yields CASSLKQGHTGELFF.

CDR3 DNA sequence: TGTGCCAGCAGTTACGGCACCAACTATGGCTACACCTTC. Amino acid sequence: CASSYGTNYGYTF. The chain recombines TRBV6-2 or TRBV6-3 with TRBJ1-2; D is unclear. In germline, CDR1 is MNHEY, CDR2 SVGEGT. The V and J ends lost 2 bases and 2 bases respectively, with 6 bases between them. The CDR3 runs 13 residues.

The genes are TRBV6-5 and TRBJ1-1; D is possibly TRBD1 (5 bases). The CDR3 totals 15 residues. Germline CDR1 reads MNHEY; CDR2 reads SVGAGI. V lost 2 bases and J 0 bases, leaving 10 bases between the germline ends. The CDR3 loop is CASSYQGTMNTEAFF. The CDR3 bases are TGTGCCAGCAGTTACCAGGGTACCATGAACACTGAAGCTTTCTTT.

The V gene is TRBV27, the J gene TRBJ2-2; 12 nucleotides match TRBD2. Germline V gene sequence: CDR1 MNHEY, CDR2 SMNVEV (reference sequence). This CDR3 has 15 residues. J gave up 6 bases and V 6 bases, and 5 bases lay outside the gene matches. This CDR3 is CASRTLAGGPGELFF. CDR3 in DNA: TGTGCCAGCAGGACCCTAGCGGGGGGGCCCGGGGAGCTGTTTTTT.

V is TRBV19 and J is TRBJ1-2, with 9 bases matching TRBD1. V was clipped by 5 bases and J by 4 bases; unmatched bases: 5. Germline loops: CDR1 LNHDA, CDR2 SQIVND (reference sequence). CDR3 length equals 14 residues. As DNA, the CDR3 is TGTGCCAGTAGTCCGGGACAGGGCGGCTATGGCTACACCTTC. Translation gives CASSPGQGGYGYTF.

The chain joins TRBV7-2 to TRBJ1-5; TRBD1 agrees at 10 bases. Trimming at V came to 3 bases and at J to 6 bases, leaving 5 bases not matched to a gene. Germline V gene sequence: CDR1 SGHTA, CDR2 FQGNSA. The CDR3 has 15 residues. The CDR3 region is CASSFRTGGFQPQHF. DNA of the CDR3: TGTGCCAGCAGCTTTAGGACAGGGGGATTTCAGCCCCAGCATTTT.

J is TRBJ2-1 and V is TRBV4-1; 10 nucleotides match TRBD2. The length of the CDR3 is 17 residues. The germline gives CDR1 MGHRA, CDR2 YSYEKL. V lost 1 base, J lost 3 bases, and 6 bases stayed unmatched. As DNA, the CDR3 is TGCGCCAGCAGCCAAGGAGCCCTAGCGGGGGTCTACAATGAGCAGTTCTTC. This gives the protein CASSQGALAGVYNEQFF.

Written as DNA, the CDR3 is TGTGCCAGCAGACGACAGGGGCAATACGAGCAGTACTTC. Protein product: CASRRQGQYEQYF. This rearrangement joins TRBV12-3 or TRBV12-4 to TRBJ2-7, with TRBD1 matching over 8 bases. The J segment lost 4 bases and the V segment lost 6 bases, leaving 5 bases of the junction unmatched. This CDR3 region has 13 residues.

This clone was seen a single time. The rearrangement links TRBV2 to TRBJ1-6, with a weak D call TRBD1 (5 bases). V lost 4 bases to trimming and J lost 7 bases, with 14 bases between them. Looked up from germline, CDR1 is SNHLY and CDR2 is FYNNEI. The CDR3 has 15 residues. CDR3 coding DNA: TGTGCCAGCAGTGGAGGAGTACAGGCCAATTCACCCCTCCACTTT. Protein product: CASSGGVQANSPLHF.

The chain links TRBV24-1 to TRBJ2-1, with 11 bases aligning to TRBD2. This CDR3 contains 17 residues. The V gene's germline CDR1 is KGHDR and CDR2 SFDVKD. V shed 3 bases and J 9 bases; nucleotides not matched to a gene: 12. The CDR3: CATSDPPLAGGKSEQFF. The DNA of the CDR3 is TGTGCCACCAGTGATCCCCCCTTAGCGGGGGGGAAGAGTGAGCAGTTCTTC.

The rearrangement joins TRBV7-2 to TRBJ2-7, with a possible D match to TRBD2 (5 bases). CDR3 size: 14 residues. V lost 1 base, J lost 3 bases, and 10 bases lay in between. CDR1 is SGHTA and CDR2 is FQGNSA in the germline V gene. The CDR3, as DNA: TGTGCCAGCAGCTTAGGACTACAACTCTACGAGCAGTACTTC. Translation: CASSLGLQLYEQYF.

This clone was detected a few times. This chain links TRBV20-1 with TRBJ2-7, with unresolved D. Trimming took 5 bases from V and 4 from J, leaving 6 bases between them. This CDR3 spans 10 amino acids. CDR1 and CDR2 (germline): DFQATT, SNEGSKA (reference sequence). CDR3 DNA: TGCAGTGCTCGGTTGTACGAGCAGTACTTC. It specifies CSARLYEQYF.

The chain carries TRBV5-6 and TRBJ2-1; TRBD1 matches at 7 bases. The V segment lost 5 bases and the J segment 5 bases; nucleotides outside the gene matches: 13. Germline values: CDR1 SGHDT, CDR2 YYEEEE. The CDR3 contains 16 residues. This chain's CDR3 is CASSPPEQGLNNEQFF. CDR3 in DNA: TGTGCCAGCAGTCCCCCAGAACAGGGGCTAAACAATGAGCAGTTCTTC.

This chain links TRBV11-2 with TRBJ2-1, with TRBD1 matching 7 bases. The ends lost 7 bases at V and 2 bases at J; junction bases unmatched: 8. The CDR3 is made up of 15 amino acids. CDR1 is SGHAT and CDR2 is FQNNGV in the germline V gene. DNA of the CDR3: TGTGCCAGCACCCTAACAGGGGATCCCTACAATGAGCAGTTCTTC. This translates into CASTLTGDPYNEQFF.

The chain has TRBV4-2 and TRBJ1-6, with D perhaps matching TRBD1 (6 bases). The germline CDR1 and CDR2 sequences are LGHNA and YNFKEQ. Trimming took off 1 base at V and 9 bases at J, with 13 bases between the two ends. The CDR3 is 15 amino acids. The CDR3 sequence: CASSQVTGLSSPLHF. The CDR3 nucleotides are TGTGCCAGCAGCCAAGTAACAGGGCTAAGTTCACCCCTCCACTTT.

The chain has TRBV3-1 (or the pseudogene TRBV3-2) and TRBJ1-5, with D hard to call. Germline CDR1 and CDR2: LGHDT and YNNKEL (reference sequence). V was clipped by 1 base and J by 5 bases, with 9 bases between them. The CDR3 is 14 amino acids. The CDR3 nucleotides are TGTGCCAGCAGCCAAGGTAAAAGCTATCAGCCCCAGCATTTT. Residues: CASSQGKSYQPQHF.

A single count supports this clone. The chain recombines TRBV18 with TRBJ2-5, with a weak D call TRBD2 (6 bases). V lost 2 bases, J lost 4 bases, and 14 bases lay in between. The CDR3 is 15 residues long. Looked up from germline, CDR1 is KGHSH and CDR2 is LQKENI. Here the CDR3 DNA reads TGTGCCAGCTCACCAAGCGGGCGCCTCGCAGAGACCCAGTACTTC. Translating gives CASSPSGRLAETQYF.